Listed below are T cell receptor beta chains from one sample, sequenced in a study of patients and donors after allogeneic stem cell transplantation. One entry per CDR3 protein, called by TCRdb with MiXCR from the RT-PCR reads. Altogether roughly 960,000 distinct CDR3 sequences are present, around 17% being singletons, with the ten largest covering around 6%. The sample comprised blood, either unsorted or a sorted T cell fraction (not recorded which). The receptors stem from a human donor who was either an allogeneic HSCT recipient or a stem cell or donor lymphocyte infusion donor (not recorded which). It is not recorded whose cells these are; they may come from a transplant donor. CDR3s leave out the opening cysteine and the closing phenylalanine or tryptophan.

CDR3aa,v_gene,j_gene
ASSPFSSYNEQF,TRBV6-2/TRBV6-3,TRBJ2-1
ASSQGWVQEKLF,TRBV3-1,TRBJ1-4
ASSLTNADTQY,TRBV5-1,TRBJ2-3
ASSEIGGMAYEQY,TRBV2,TRBJ2-7
SVGTGTSGEQY,TRBV29-1,TRBJ2-7
SARLAPSYNEQF,TRBV20-1,TRBJ2-1
ASSATSGKQF,TRBV7-9,TRBJ2-1
ASSYGPGNYGYT,TRBV6-5,TRBJ1-2
ASSYRLDSNQPQH,TRBV6-5,TRBJ1-5
ASSWGQNQPQH,TRBV7-2,TRBJ1-5
ASSQDLVVYPYEQY,TRBV4-3,TRBJ2-7
ASSLTRERLVNTEAF,TRBV12-3/TRBV12-4,TRBJ1-1
AWKTGPLNTEAF,TRBV30,TRBJ1-1
ASSLPGGTGYT,TRBV4-1,TRBJ1-2
ASSLESASNYGYT,TRBV5-1,TRBJ1-2
ASSLIGPGSSSTDTQY,TRBV5-1,TRBJ2-3
ASSLVPDAYNEQF,TRBV12-3/TRBV12-4,TRBJ2-1
ASSSLTSGPYNEQF,TRBV7-8,TRBJ2-1
ASSLTGGQSYEQY,TRBV13,TRBJ2-7
SVVAPAGEKLF,TRBV29-1,TRBJ1-4
ATHAGTGYNEQF,TRBV24-1,TRBJ2-1
ASTYDWDRRGEQY,TRBV5-6,TRBJ2-7
ASSQVQAYSNQPQH,TRBV4-1,TRBJ1-5
ASSPEGRGGETQY,TRBV18,TRBJ2-5
ASSLGRSEQF,TRBV4-2,TRBJ2-1
ASSFFTIKRDGTDTQY,TRBV7-8,TRBJ2-3
SVWQGKSYEQY,TRBV20-1,TRBJ2-7
ASSYLASGASGTGELF,TRBV6-5,TRBJ2-2
ASSLAGQNSGNTIY,TRBV5-1,TRBJ1-3
ASFPGPGIGTGELF,TRBV7-2,TRBJ2-2
ASSLGLADQETQY,TRBV5-1,TRBJ2-5
ASSFEGRENTEAF,TRBV5-1,TRBJ1-1
ASSLNGGAADTQY,TRBV7-3,TRBJ2-3
ASTRGDTEAF,TRBV6-5,TRBJ1-1
ASSLAGKGAVEQY,TRBV5-1,TRBJ2-7
ASSQDDGTTSYNEQF,TRBV3-1,TRBJ2-1
ASSDQSSYEQY,TRBV6-1,TRBJ2-7
ASSEQGGTVTGYT,TRBV25-1,TRBJ1-2
ASSDRDRVEKLF,TRBV12-3/TRBV12-4,TRBJ1-4
ASTAGGRADTQY,TRBV12-3/TRBV12-4,TRBJ2-3
ARTVFGYT,TRBV2,TRBJ1-2
SAPPRGGNEQF,TRBV20-1,TRBJ2-1
ASSVLRLADLSTDTQY,TRBV9,TRBJ2-3
ASSLVLDRFYNEQF,TRBV5-1,TRBJ2-1
ASSSDRVEKLF,TRBV7-9,TRBJ1-4
SARVRRGELYKQY,TRBV20-1,TRBJ2-7
ASSKSGTRWRETQY,TRBV25-1,TRBJ2-5
ASSLEMGNNSPLH,TRBV7-9,TRBJ1-6
ASGRAATGNQPQH,TRBV6-1,TRBJ1-5
ASRPKGGRSITHYGYT,TRBV12-3/TRBV12-4,TRBJ1-2
ATGNRALQETQY,TRBV6-1,TRBJ2-5
GSSSQGTANSPLH,TRBV6-1,TRBJ1-6
ASSSDRSSYEQY,TRBV7-8,TRBJ2-7
ASSLGGTGAGYGYT,TRBV7-2,TRBJ1-2
AIGGTQRGRTYEQY,TRBV10-3,TRBJ2-7
SARVPGANVLT,TRBV20-1,TRBJ2-6
ASSPGGYTEAF,TRBV12-3/TRBV12-4,TRBJ1-1
ASSFLSQPQH,TRBV27,TRBJ1-5
ASITRTGGRQPQH,TRBV28,TRBJ1-5
ASTPLGANTEAF,TRBV12-3/TRBV12-4,TRBJ1-1